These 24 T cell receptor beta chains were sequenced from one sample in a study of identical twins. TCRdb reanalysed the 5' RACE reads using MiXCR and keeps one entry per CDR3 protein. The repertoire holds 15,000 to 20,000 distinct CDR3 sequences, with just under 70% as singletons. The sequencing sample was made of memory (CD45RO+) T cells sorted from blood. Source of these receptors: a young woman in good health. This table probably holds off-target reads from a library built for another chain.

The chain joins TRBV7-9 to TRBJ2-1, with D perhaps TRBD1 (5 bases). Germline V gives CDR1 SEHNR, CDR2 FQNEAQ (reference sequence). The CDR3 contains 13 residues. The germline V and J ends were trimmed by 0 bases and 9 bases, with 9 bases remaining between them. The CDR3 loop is CASSLAATGEQFF. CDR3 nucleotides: TGTGCCAGCAGCTTAGCCGCCACAGGTGAGCAGTTCTTC.

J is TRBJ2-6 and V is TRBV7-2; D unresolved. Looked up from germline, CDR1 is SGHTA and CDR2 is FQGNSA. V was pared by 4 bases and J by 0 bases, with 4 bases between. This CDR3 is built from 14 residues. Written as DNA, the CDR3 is TGTGCCAGCAGCTATAACTCTGGGGCCAACGTCCTGACTTTC. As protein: CASSYNSGANVLTF.

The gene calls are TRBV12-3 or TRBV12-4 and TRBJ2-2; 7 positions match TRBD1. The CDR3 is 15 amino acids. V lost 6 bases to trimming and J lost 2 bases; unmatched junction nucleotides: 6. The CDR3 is CASSPTGVNTGELFF. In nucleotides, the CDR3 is TGTGCCAGCAGCCCTACAGGGGTCAACACCGGGGAGCTGTTTTTT.

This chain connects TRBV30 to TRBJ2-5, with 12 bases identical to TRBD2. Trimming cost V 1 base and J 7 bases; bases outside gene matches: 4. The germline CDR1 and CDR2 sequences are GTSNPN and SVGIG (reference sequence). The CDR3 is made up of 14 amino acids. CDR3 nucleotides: TGTGCCTGGAGTGCTAGCGGGAGGGCCGGGACCCAGTACTTC. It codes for CAWSASGRAGTQYF.

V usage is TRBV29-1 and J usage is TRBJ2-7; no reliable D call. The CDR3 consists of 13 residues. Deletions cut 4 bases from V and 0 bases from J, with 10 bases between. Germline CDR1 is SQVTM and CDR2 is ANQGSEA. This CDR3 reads CSVGNRASYEQYF. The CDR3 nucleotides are TGCAGCGTTGGTAATCGGGCCTCCTACGAGCAGTACTTC.

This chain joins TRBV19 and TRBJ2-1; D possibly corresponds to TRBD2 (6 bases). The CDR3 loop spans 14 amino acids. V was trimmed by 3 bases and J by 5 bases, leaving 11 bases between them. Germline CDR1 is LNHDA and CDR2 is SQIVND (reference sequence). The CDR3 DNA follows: TGTGCCAGTAGTATCGGGACTTCTGACAATGAGCAGTTCTTC. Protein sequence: CASSIGTSDNEQFF.

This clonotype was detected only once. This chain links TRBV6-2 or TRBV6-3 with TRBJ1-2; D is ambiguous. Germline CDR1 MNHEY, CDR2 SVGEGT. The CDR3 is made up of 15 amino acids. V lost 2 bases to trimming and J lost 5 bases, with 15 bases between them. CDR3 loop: CASSYDRLMTYGYTF. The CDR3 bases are TGTGCCAGCAGTTACGACCGCCTAATGACGTATGGCTACACCTTC.

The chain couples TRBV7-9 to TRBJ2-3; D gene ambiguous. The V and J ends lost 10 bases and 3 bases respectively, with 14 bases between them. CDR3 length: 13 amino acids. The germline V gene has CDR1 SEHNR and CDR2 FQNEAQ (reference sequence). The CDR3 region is CAIRLQLTDTQYF. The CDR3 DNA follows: TGTGCCATCCGACTTCAGTTGACAGATACGCAGTATTTT.

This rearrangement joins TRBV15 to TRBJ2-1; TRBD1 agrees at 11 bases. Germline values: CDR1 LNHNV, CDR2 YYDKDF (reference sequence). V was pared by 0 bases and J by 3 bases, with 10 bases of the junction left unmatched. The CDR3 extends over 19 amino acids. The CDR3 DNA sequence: TGTGCCACCAGCAGAGACTACCCTACCGGGACAGGGGGCTACAATGAGCAGTTCTTC. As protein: CATSRDYPTGTGGYNEQFF.

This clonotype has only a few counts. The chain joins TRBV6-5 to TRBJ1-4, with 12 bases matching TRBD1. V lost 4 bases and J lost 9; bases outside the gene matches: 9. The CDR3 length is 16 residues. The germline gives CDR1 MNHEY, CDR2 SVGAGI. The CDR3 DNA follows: TGTGCCAGCAGTTCCCCTACGGGACAGGGGGCAAAAAAACTGTTTTTT. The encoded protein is CASSSPTGQGAKKLFF.

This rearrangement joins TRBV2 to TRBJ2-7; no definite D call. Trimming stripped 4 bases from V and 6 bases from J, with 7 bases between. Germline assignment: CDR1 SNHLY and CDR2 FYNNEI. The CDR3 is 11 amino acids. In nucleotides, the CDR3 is TGTGCCAGCAGTGGCCACTCCGAGCAGTACTTC. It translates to CASSGHSEQYF.

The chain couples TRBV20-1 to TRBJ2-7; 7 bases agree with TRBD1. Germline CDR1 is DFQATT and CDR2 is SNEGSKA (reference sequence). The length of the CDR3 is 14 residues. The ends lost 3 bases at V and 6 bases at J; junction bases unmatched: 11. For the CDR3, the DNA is TGCAGTGCTAGTGACAGGGCCTCTTCAGGCGAGCAGTACTTC. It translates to CSASDRASSGEQYF.

CDR3 in amino acids: CASSQALGEGYEQYF. The CDR3 nucleotides read TGCGCCAGCAGCCAAGCCCTAGGGGAGGGCTACGAGCAGTACTTC. The rearrangement links TRBV4-3 to TRBJ2-7; 7 positions agree with TRBD2. This CDR3 spans 15 amino acids. V lost 1 base to trimming and J lost 3 bases; unmatched junction nucleotides: 6. Germline values: CDR1 LGHNA, CDR2 YSLEER.

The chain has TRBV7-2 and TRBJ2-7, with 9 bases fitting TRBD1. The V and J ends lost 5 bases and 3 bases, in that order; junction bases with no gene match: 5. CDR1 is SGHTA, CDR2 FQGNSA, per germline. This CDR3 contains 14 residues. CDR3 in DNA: TGTGCCAGCAGCCAGGACAGGGGTCTCTACGAGCAGTACTTC. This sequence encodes CASSQDRGLYEQYF. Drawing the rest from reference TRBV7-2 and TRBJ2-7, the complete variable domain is GAGVSQSPSNKVTEKGKDVELRCDPISGHTALYWYRQSLGQGLEFLIYFQGNSAPDKSGLPSDRFSAERTGGSVSTLTIQRTQQEDSAVYLCASSQDRGLYEQYFGPGTRLTVT.

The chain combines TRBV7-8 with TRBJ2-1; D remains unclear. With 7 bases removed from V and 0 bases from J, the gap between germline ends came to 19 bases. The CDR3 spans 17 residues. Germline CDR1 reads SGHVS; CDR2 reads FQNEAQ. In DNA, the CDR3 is TGTGCCAGCACCCTAAGGGTAACCTTAAGCTCCTACAATGAGCAGTTCTTC. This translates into CASTLRVTLSSYNEQFF.

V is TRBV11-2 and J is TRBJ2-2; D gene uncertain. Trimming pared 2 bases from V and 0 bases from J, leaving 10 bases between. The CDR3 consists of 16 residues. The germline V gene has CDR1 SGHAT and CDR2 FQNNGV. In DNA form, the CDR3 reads TGTGCCAGCAGCTTACGTGGTAGTACGAACACCGGGGAGCTGTTTTTT. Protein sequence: CASSLRGSTNTGELFF.

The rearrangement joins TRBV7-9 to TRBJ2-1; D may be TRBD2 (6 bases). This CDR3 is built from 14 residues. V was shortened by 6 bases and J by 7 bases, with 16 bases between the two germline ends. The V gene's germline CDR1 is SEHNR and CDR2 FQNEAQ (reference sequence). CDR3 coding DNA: TGTGCCAGCAGTCCCCGCGGGGTGCGGAATGAGCAGTTCTTC. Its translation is CASSPRGVRNEQFF.

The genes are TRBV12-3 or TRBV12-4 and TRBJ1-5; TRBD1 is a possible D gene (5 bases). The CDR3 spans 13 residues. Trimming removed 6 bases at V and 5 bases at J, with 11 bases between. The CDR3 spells CASRQGRDQPQHF. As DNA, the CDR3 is TGTGCCAGCAGGCAGGGTCGGGATCAGCCCCAGCATTTT.

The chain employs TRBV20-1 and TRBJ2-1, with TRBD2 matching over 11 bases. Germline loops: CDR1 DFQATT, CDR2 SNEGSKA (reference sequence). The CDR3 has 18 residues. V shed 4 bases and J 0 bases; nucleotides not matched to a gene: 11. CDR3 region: CSAIRLAGNAISYNEQFF. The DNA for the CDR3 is TGCAGTGCTATCCGACTAGCGGGAAACGCGATCTCCTACAATGAGCAGTTCTTC.

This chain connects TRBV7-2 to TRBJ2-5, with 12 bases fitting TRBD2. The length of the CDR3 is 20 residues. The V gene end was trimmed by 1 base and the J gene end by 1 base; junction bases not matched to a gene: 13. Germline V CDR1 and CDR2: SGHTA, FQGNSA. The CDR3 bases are TGTGCCAGCAGCTTAGAAGTCCCAGGGCTAGCGGGAGGGCGCCAAGAGACCCAGTACTTC. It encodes CASSLEVPGLAGGRQETQYF.

In DNA form, the CDR3 reads TGTGCCAGCAGCCGCGGGGAAAGCTCCTACAATGAGCAGTTCTTC. Protein: CASSRGESSYNEQFF. The chain has TRBV6-2 or TRBV6-3 and TRBJ2-1, with D tentatively TRBD2 (6 bases). Germline V lookup: CDR1 MNHEY, CDR2 SVGEGT. This CDR3 is built from 15 residues. Trimming pared 6 bases from V and 0 bases from J, leaving 12 bases between.

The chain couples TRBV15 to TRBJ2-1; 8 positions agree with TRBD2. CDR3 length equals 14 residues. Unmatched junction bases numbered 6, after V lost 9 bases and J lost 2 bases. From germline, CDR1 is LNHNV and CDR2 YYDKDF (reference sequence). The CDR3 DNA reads TGTGCCACTCGAGGGGGACTAGCCTACAATGAGCAGTTCTTC. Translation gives CATRGGLAYNEQFF.

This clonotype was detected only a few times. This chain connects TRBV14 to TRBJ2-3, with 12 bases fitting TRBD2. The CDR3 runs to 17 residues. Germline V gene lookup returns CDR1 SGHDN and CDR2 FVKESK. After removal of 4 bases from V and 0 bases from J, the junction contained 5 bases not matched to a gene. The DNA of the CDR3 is TGTGCCAGCAGCCGCGGGACTAGCGGGCCCAGCACAGATACGCAGTATTTT. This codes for CASSRGTSGPSTDTQYF.

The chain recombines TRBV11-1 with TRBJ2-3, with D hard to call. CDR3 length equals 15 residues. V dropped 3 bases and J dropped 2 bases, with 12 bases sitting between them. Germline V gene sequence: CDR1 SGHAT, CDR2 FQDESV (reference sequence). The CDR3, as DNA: TGTGCCAGCAGCTTCGACGGCAGATACACAGATACGCAGTATTTT. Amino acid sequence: CASSFDGRYTDTQYF.